This is a list of T cell receptor beta chains from one sample in a study of blood T cell repertoires in COVID-19. Sequencing was performed with immunoSEQ multiplex PCR; in TCRdb, only in-frame clones are kept and a portion is missing. The table includes 250,000 to 300,000 clones, 80% to 90% detected once. Sequencing was done on a sample of peripheral blood. The source is a woman in her 70s with COVID-19, enrolled during active disease. Both conserved end residues are part of each CDR3. D genes are given only for firm matches. The listing skips clone size in some rows; elsewhere it reads once, few, many or a size class.

d_call,j_call,v_call,clone_size,cdr3_nt,cdr3_aa
TRBD1,TRBJ1-2,TRBV27,few,TGTGCCAGCAGTTGGGGGACAGCCCCTTATGGCTACACCTTC,CASSWGTAPYGYTF
.,TRBJ2-7,TRBV9,.,TGTGCCAGCAGCGTAGTGGGAGTCTCAAACCCGGACGAGCAGTACTTC,CASSVVGVSNPDEQYF
.,TRBJ1-5,TRBV3-1/TRBV3-2,.,TGTGCCAGCAGCCACTCCGGACAAAGGTCGTATCAGCCCCAGCATTTT,CASSHSGQRSYQPQHF
TRBD1,TRBJ1-1,TRBV6-4,.,TGTGCCAGCAGTGAGGCCAAAGAGGGACAGGGAGAAATGAACACTGAAGCTTTCTTT,CASSEAKEGQGEMNTEAFF
TRBD2,TRBJ2-5,TRBV3-1/TRBV3-2,.,TGTGCCAGCAGAGGCGGACTAGCGGGCCAAGAGACCCAGTACTTC,CASRGGLAGQETQYF
TRBD1,TRBJ1-2,TRBV5-1,.,TGCGCCAGCAGCTTGGAGGGACAGAACTATGGCTACACCTTC,CASSLEGQNYGYTF
.,TRBJ1-6,TRBV11-2,.,TGTGCCAGCAGCTTACGGCGGTTTAATTCACCCCTCCACTTT,CASSLRRFNSPLHF
TRBD1,TRBJ1-5,TRBV6-5,.,TGTGCCAGCAGCGACAGGGGGTATCAGCCCCAGCATTTT,CASSDRGYQPQHF
.,TRBJ2-2,TRBV15,.,TGTGCCACCAGCAGAGACCCTATACGGGAGCTGTTTTTT,CATSRDPIRELFF
.,TRBJ1-2,TRBV19,few,TGTGCCAGTAGTCCCCTAGCCCTCTATGGCTACACCTTC,CASSPLALYGYTF
.,TRBJ1-4,TRBV7-9,.,TGTGCCAGCAGCTTAGACAGTATCAATGAAAAACTGTTTTTT,CASSLDSINEKLFF
TRBD2,TRBJ2-5,TRBV13,.,TGTGCCAGCAGCCCTAGCGGGAGGGCGTCTTACCTAGAGACCCAGTACTTC,CASSPSGRASYLETQYF
.,TRBJ2-2,TRBV11-3,.,TGTGCCAGCAGCGCACAGGCGGGAACCGGGGAGCTGTTTTTT,CASSAQAGTGELFF
.,TRBJ2-7,TRBV7-2,.,TGTGCCAGCAGCGAGGACAGTCCTTGGTACGAGCAGTACTTC,CASSEDSPWYEQYF
TRBD1,TRBJ2-7,TRBV7-9,.,TGTGCCAGTCTCCAGACAGGGTACACCTACGAGCAGTACTTC,CASLQTGYTYEQYF
.,TRBJ1-2,TRBV10-3,.,TGTGCCATCAGTGGGGCAGGGGATAACTATGGCTACACCTTC,CAISGAGDNYGYTF
TRBD1,TRBJ2-1,TRBV19,.,TGTGCCAGTAGCCGACAGGGTAACTCCTACAATGAGCAGTTCTTC,CASSRQGNSYNEQFF
TRBD2,TRBJ2-5,TRBV4-1,.,TGCGCCAGCAGCCAAGATATAGGGCTAGCGGGAGGGCAAGAGACCCAGTACTTC,CASSQDIGLAGGQETQYF
.,TRBJ2-5,TRBV29-1,.,TGCAGCGTGGGGCAGCTAGAGACCCAGTACTTC,CSVGQLETQYF
.,TRBJ2-5,TRBV15,.,TGTGCCACCAGCAGAGGAACTCAAGAGACCCAGTACTTC,CATSRGTQETQYF
.,TRBJ1-1,TRBV11-2,.,TGTGCCAGCAGCTTAAACGGTCAGTTCGGGACTGAAGCTTTCTTT,CASSLNGQFGTEAFF
.,TRBJ2-7,TRBV21-1,.,TGTGCCAGCGCCCATAGACTACAAATCTACGAGCAGTACTTC,CASAHRLQIYEQYF
TRBD2,TRBJ2-1,TRBV5-8,.,TGTGCCAGCAGCCTGGGGGGGGTAAATGAGCAGTTCTTC,CASSLGGVNEQFF
TRBD1,TRBJ1-5,TRBV2,.,TGTGCCAGCACCCTGAACAGGGGTAATCAGCCCCAGCATTTT,CASTLNRGNQPQHF
TRBD2,TRBJ2-3,TRBV5-6,.,TGTGCCAGCAGCATACCGGGACTAGCGGGAGGAGAGGTAGATACGCAGTATTTT,CASSIPGLAGGEVDTQYF
TRBD1,TRBJ1-3,TRBV30,.,TGTGCCTGGAGTGCGCCCCAGGGGGCGGGAAACACCATATATTTT,CAWSAPQGAGNTIYF
TRBD1,TRBJ1-2,TRBV5-3,few,TGTGCCAGAAACCAACTAAGACAGGGGACCTATGGCTACACCTTC,CARNQLRQGTYGYTF
TRBD1,TRBJ2-7,TRBV19,.,TGTGCCAGTGGGGGAGGACAGGGAACCCACGAGCAGTACTTC,CASGGGQGTHEQYF
.,TRBJ2-3,TRBV5-1,.,TGCGCCAGCAGCTTGGACAGACCAAGCACAGATACGCAGTATTTT,CASSLDRPSTDTQYF
.,TRBJ2-1,TRBV18,once,TGTGCCAGCTCACCCGGGTCTTCTCGTGAGCAGTTCTTC,CASSPGSSREQFF
.,TRBJ2-3,TRBV11-2,once,TGTGCCAGCAGCCTAGGACGGGAAGATACGCAGTATTTT,CASSLGREDTQYF
.,TRBJ2-7,TRBV5-1,.,TGCGCCAGCAGCTTGGGTCTGGGCGGGCCCTACGAGCAGTACTTC,CASSLGLGGPYEQYF
.,TRBJ1-2,TRBV5-8,.,TGTGCCAGCAGCCCCCGACTTAGAGCTAACTATGGCTACACCTTC,CASSPRLRANYGYTF
TRBD1,TRBJ1-4,TRBV4-1,.,TGCGCCAGCAGCGACCGGGACAGGGAAGAAAAACTGTTTTTT,CASSDRDREEKLFF
TRBD2,TRBJ2-1,TRBV7-2,.,TGTGCCAGCAGCTTTACTAGCGGGAGGGCCGGTGAGCAGTTCTTC,CASSFTSGRAGEQFF
TRBD1,TRBJ1-4,TRBV5-6,.,TGTGCCAGCAGCCCGGTGGGGACAGCCAATGAAAAACTGTTTTTT,CASSPVGTANEKLFF
TRBD1,TRBJ1-4,TRBV3-1/TRBV3-2,.,TGTGCCAGCAGCCCCGGGACAGGGGGCTTCACTAATGAAAAACTGTTTTTT,CASSPGTGGFTNEKLFF
.,TRBJ1-6,TRBV11-3,many,TGTGCCAGCAGCTCCGGTGGCAGGGGTAATTCACCCCTCCACTTT,CASSSGGRGNSPLHF
.,TRBJ1-2,TRBV30,.,TGTGCCTGGAACGAGGTGGTCTATGGCTACACCTTC,CAWNEVVYGYTF
.,TRBJ2-7,TRBV10-3,.,TGTGCCATCAGGGTTAGGGGCACCACAGATCCCGAGCAGTACTTC,CAIRVRGTTDPEQYF
.,TRBJ1-1,TRBV6-6,.,TGTGCCAGCAGACAGGGAGACACTGAAGCTTTCTTT,CASRQGDTEAFF
.,TRBJ2-2,TRBV10-3,.,TGTGCCATCAGTGAGTCGAGGAAGGGGCGCGGCACCGGGGAGCTGTTTTTT,CAISESRKGRGTGELFF
.,TRBJ2-5,TRBV5-6,.,TGTGCCAGCAGCTTACAGGGTCGGGAGACCCAGTACTTC,CASSLQGRETQYF
TRBD2,TRBJ2-2,TRBV2,.,TGTGCCAGCAGGGAACCGGGACTAGCGGGAGGGCAAAACACCGGGGAGCTGTTTTTT,CASREPGLAGGQNTGELFF
.,TRBJ1-1,TRBV6-2/TRBV6-3,.,TGTGCCAGCAGTCGCCCGGTTGCGAACACTGAAGCTTTCTTT,CASSRPVANTEAFF
TRBD1,TRBJ1-6,TRBV19,.,TGTGCCAGTAGCCCGGCTCAGGGGGCTAATTCACCCCTCCACTTT,CASSPAQGANSPLHF
.,TRBJ2-7,TRBV4-1,once,TGCGCCAGCAGCGGAGCTTTTAAGGGGTCCTACGAGCAGTACTTC,CASSGAFKGSYEQYF